The 12 T cell receptor beta chains presented below share a single source sample, sequenced in a study of T cells in Graves' hyperthyroidism and ophthalmopathy. Template material for amplifying TCR beta CDR3 regions consisted of RNA transcripts. During a first-round RT-PCR of the TCR CDR3, the HTBI primer set was used. MiXCR, run by TCRdb on the multiplex PCR reads, gives a single entry per CDR3 protein. This sample has 300,000 to 450,000 distinct CDR3 sequences, with about a fifth found just once. Sequencing was performed on blood. The receptors here all came from a young man with Graves' ophthalmopathy.

This clonotype was seen repeatedly, ten times or more. This chain links TRBV5-1 with TRBJ1-1; D unresolved. The germline V and J ends were trimmed by 0 bases and 0 bases, with 9 bases remaining between them. The CDR3 covers 15 residues. Germline V gives CDR1 SGHRS, CDR2 YFSETQ. CDR3 region: CASSLGASLNTEAFF. The CDR3 nucleotides are TGCGCCAGCAGCTTGGGGGCCAGCTTGAACACTGAAGCTTTCTTT. The variable domain in full, with the rest retrieved from reference TRBV5-1 and TRBJ1-1, is KAGVTQTPRYLIKTRGQQVTLSCSPISGHRSVSWYQQTPGQGLQFLFEYFSETQRNKGNFPGRFSGRQFSNSRSEMNVSTLELGDSALYLCASSLGASLNTEAFFGQGTRLTVV.

The chain couples TRBV2 to TRBJ1-3; TRBD1 might be the D (5 bases). Germline V gene lookup returns CDR1 SNHLY and CDR2 FYNNEI. Deletions cut 5 bases from V and 10 bases from J, with 30 bases between. This CDR3 is built from 18 residues. In DNA form, the CDR3 reads TGTGCCAGCAGTCTACAAAACTCCCAGGGTCCCCCCCCCCGGACCATATATTTT. It codes for CASSLQNSQGPPPRTIYF.

This clonotype has just a few counts. The chain combines TRBV27 with TRBJ1-6; D ambiguous. Looked up from germline, CDR1 is MNHEY and CDR2 is SMNVEV (reference sequence). CDR3 length: 14 residues. Trimming took 4 bases from V and 10 from J, leaving 14 bases between them. This chain's CDR3 is CASSSVQNGSPLHF. In DNA, the CDR3 is TGTGCCAGCAGTTCAGTTCAAAATGGCTCACCCCTCCACTTT.

Turning to this clonotype: The junction and the germline gene differ at one end; a read error may be behind it. The chain couples TRBV5-5 to TRBJ2-1, with D perhaps given as TRBD1 or TRBD2 (5 bases each). The J call may be faulty, since TRBJ2-7 better matches the DNA end. Per germline, CDR1 SGHKS and CDR2 YYEKEE (reference sequence). The CDR3 has 14 residues. The CDR3 nucleotides are TGCGCCAGCAGTCCCCGGGACGAGCACAATGAGCAGTACTTC. This codes for CASSPRDEHNEQYF.

This clonotype was seen repeatedly, ten times or more. The chain carries TRBV7-2 and TRBJ2-1, with TRBD2 as a possible D gene (7 bases). Germline V gene sequence: CDR1 SGHTA, CDR2 FQGNSA. This CDR3 is built from 15 residues. V dropped 0 bases and J dropped 2 bases, with 8 bases sitting between them. For the CDR3, the DNA is TGTGCCAGCAGCTTAGCGGGGGGGCCCTACAATGAGCAGTTCTTC. It encodes CASSLAGGPYNEQFF.

V is TRBV27 and J is TRBJ2-7; 7 bases map to TRBD1. The germline CDR1 and CDR2 sequences are MNHEY and SMNVEV (reference sequence). J gave up 2 bases and V 5 bases, and 9 bases lay outside the gene matches. The CDR3 totals 15 residues. CDR3 protein: CASSLRDSGTYEQYF. The DNA of the CDR3 is TGTGCCAGCAGTCTACGGGACAGTGGGACCTACGAGCAGTACTTC.

This clonotype came up many times. V is TRBV12-3 or TRBV12-4 and J is TRBJ1-6; a possible D gene is TRBD1 (5 bases). The V gene lost 5 bases and the J gene lost 0 bases, with 11 bases spanning the gap. The CDR3 runs 16 residues. For the CDR3, the DNA is TGTGCCAGCAGTCCCGGGGGGAGCTCCTATAATTCACCCCTCCACTTT. Translation gives CASSPGGSSYNSPLHF.

CDR3: CASSRLHNTEAFF. CDR3 coding DNA: TGTGCCAGCAGCCGACTTCATAACACTGAAGCTTTCTTT. The chain carries TRBV6-1 and TRBJ1-1; no clear D gene. Germline values: CDR1 MNHNS, CDR2 SASEGT. V was clipped by 6 bases and J by 2 bases, with 10 bases between them. The CDR3 is made up of 13 amino acids.

This clonotype was counted ten times or more. The chain has TRBV2 and TRBJ2-3, with D possibly TRBD1 on 5 matching bases. With 3 bases removed from V and 2 bases from J, the gap between germline ends came to 12 bases. The CDR3 is made up of 15 amino acids. Germline CDR1 SNHLY, CDR2 FYNNEI. CDR3 in amino acids: CASSEQGSSTDTQYF. The CDR3 DNA reads TGTGCCAGCAGTGAGCAGGGATCGTCCACAGATACGCAGTATTTT.

This clonotype was seen a few times. The V call is TRBV19, the J call TRBJ2-1; D unresolved. The CDR3 covers 17 residues. Trimming removed 1 base at V and 5 bases at J, with 18 bases between. The germline V gene encodes CDR1 LNHDA and CDR2 SQIVND (reference sequence). The CDR3 region is CASSIASWPPENNEQFF. DNA of the CDR3: TGTGCCAGTAGTATAGCCTCCTGGCCCCCCGAAAACAATGAGCAGTTCTTC.

This clonotype occurred a few times. The CDR3 nucleotides read TGTGCCAGCACTTCCGGGTGGGGCTCCTTCCCGAACTATGGCTACACCTTC. As protein: CASTSGWGSFPNYGYTF. This chain joins TRBV6-2 or TRBV6-3 and TRBJ1-2; TRBD1 is a possible D gene (5 bases). This CDR3 is built from 17 residues. Trimming took off 7 bases at V and 2 bases at J, with 23 bases between the two ends. Germline assignment: CDR1 MNHEY and CDR2 SVGEGT.

This clonotype was observed a handful of times. The gene calls are TRBV6-6 and TRBJ1-5; possibly TRBD1 for D (6 bases). V lost 0 bases and J lost 5, with 11 bases in between. This CDR3 has 15 amino acids. Looked up from germline, CDR1 is MNHNY and CDR2 is SVGAGI (reference sequence). CDR3 sequence reads: CASSYSWGLDQPQHF. CDR3 DNA sequence: TGTGCCAGCAGTTACTCTTGGGGGCTGGATCAGCCCCAGCATTTT.